The 25 T cell receptor beta chains below were found in one sample sequenced in a study of blood T cells in healthy people across ages. Sample-barcoded 5' priming and a J-beta primer mix drove a second PCR of about 6 to 12 cycles. TCRdb fed the 5' RACE reads into MiXCR, producing one record per CDR3 protein. The sample records 1.5 million to 2 million distinct CDR3 sequences, about 28% being singletons. Sequenced sample: blood. The receptors were sampled from a woman aged 25 to 45 in good health.

For this clonotype: Given a much more abundant clone one base away, this may be a read error. The gene calls are TRBV2 and TRBJ2-7; D may match TRBD1 or TRBD2 (5 bases each). CDR3 length: 12 residues. The germline gives CDR1 SNHLY, CDR2 FYNNEI. The V gene lost 6 bases and the J gene lost 6 bases, with 12 bases spanning the gap. In DNA, the CDR3 is TGTGCCAGCAGCGGATCCGGGGCCGAGCAGTACTTC. Its translation is CASSGSGAEQYF.

The genes are TRBV4-3 and TRBJ1-6; D is ambiguous. Per the germline V gene, CDR1 is LGHNA and CDR2 is YSLEER. Deletions cut 3 bases from V and 6 bases from J, with 12 bases between. The CDR3 totals 15 residues. The CDR3 protein is CASSHTDGGNSPLHF. CDR3 nucleotides: TGCGCCAGCAGCCATACCGACGGCGGTAATTCACCCCTCCACTTT.

This clonotype was seen a few times. CDR3 residues: CSVADRLAGTTDTQYF. In DNA form, the CDR3 reads TGCAGCGTGGCCGACCGACTAGCGGGGACCACAGATACGCAGTATTTT. The chain is built from TRBV29-1 and TRBJ2-3; 11 bases are a match to TRBD2. Germline V gene sequence: CDR1 SQVTM, CDR2 ANQGSEA. J lost 2 bases, V lost 6 bases, and 10 bases had no gene match. The CDR3 runs 16 residues.

The chain links TRBV7-2 to TRBJ2-5; maybe TRBD2 (6 bases). CDR1 and CDR2 (germline): SGHTA, FQGNSA. This CDR3 contains 13 residues. V was cut by 8 bases and J by 2 bases, with 12 bases left in between. CDR3 bases: TGTGCCAGCGGGGTAGGGACTCAAGAGACCCAGTACTTC. It yields the protein CASGVGTQETQYF.

This chain links TRBV28 with TRBJ1-4, with 9 bases matching TRBD1. There are 14 residues in the CDR3. CDR1 is MDHEN and CDR2 is SYDVKM in the germline V gene. The J segment lost 10 bases and the V segment lost 6 bases, leaving 9 bases of the junction unmatched. Here the CDR3 reads CASRGQGGGGKLFF. The CDR3 DNA sequence: TGTGCCAGCAGGGGACAGGGCGGAGGGGGAAAACTGTTTTTT.

A remark on this clonotype: A read error may be the cause here, since a much bigger clone is one base away. The chain has TRBV6-2 or TRBV6-3 and TRBJ2-6; a possible D gene is TRBD1 (5 bases). In germline, CDR1 is MNHEY, CDR2 SVGEGT. This CDR3 spans 16 amino acids. This CDR3 reads CASSYIRAAGANVPTF. The CDR3 coding sequence is TGTGCCAGCAGTTACATCAGGGCCGCTGGGGCCAACGTCCCGACTTTC.

At least ten counts were recorded for this clonotype. The chain recombines TRBV24-1 with TRBJ1-2; no clear D. Looked up from germline, CDR1 is KGHDR and CDR2 is SFDVKD. The CDR3 is 14 amino acids. Trimming cost V 5 bases and J 6 bases, with 15 bases left between them. The CDR3 DNA follows: TGTGCCACCAGTGGGGAGGTGCCTCGGAATGGCTACACCTTC. It translates to CATSGEVPRNGYTF.

About this clonotype itself: A much larger clone is a single base away; this may be a read error. The chain carries TRBV12-3 or TRBV12-4 and TRBJ2-6; D perhaps matches TRBD1 (5 bases). This CDR3 has 18 residues. This CDR3 is CASSLKWGFSSGANVRTF. For the CDR3, the DNA is TGTGCCAGCAGTTTAAAGTGGGGCTTCTCCTCTGGGGCCAACGTCCGGACTTTC.

The table lists this clonotype with many counts. The chain uses TRBV11-2 and TRBJ2-1, with D unclear. The CDR3 runs 13 residues. Trimming shortened V by 3 bases and J by 7 bases, and 10 bases separated the two germline ends. The germline gives CDR1 SGHAT, CDR2 FQNNGV. The CDR3 loop is CASSFWVMNEQFF. CDR3 DNA: TGTGCCAGCAGCTTCTGGGTGATGAATGAGCAGTTCTTC.

This clonotype was seen only a few times. V and J are TRBV12-5 and TRBJ1-1; tentatively, D is TRBD1 (6 bases). This CDR3 is 15 amino acids long. V lost 0 bases and J 6 bases, leaving 14 bases between the germline ends. In germline, CDR1 is LGHNT, CDR2 FRNRAP. The CDR3 coding sequence is TGTGCTAGTGGTTTGGTATTTGGGGGCAGGGCTGAAGCTTTCTTT. This translates into CASGLVFGGRAEAFF.

This clonotype occurred once. Germline and junction disagree at one end, which may indicate a read error. The gene calls are TRBV7-9 and TRBJ2-3, with no clear D. Per germline, CDR1 SEHNR and CDR2 FQNEAQ (reference sequence). This CDR3 region has 15 residues. The CDR3 nucleotides read TGTGCCAGCAGCTTCGCCGGACCTTACACAGATACGCTGTATTTT. Protein sequence: CASSFAGPYTDTLYF.

Of note for this clonotype: A junction end diverges from the germline sequence, so it may reflect a read error. J is TRBJ1-4 and V is TRBV29-1; D unresolved. CDR3 length: 13 residues. The germline CDR1 and CDR2 sequences are SQVTM and ANQGSEA. This CDR3 is CSVDRGTNEKLFF. CDR3 nucleotides: TGTAGCGTTGATCGTGGAACTAATGAAAAACTGTTTTTT.

V usage is TRBV5-5 and J usage is TRBJ2-3; TRBD2 agrees at 10 bases. The CDR3 runs to 16 residues. J gave up 3 bases and V 0 bases, and 4 bases lay outside the gene matches. From germline, CDR1 is SGHKS and CDR2 YYEKEE (reference sequence). CDR3 loop: CASSLDLAGETDTQYF. In DNA, the CDR3 is TGTGCCAGCAGCTTGGACCTAGCGGGAGAGACAGATACGCAGTATTTT.

The rearrangement joins TRBV20-1 to TRBJ2-7; unclear D gene. This CDR3 comprises 12 residues. Trimming pared 6 bases from V and 4 bases from J, leaving 13 bases between. The germline gives CDR1 DFQATT, CDR2 SNEGSKA (reference sequence). CDR3 DNA sequence: TGCAGTGCGCACACCGATCTTTACGAGCAGTACTTC. This translates into CSAHTDLYEQYF.

This chain connects TRBV7-9 to TRBJ2-7, with TRBD2 as a possible D gene (5 bases). The V end was cut by 1 base, the J end by 6 bases, with 16 bases between. The CDR3 loop spans 15 amino acids. The germline V gene has CDR1 SEHNR and CDR2 FQNEAQ (reference sequence). The chain's CDR3 is CASSLDSLPEGEQYF. In DNA, the CDR3 is TGTGCCAGCAGCTTAGACTCGCTCCCTGAGGGCGAGCAGTACTTC.

This clonotype was seen more than once but under ten times. V usage is TRBV28 and J usage is TRBJ1-1; TRBD1 matches at 7 bases. This CDR3 region has 15 residues. J gave up 4 bases and V 6 bases, and 11 bases lay outside the gene matches. Germline loops: CDR1 MDHEN, CDR2 SYDVKM. CDR3 residues: CASSTPTGTATEAFF. CDR3 coding DNA: TGTGCCAGCAGCACACCAACCGGGACAGCCACTGAAGCTTTCTTT.

The chain combines TRBV7-7 with TRBJ2-1; the match to TRBD2 covers 9 bases. The assigned J gene may be wrong: the sequence end matches TRBJ2-7 better. Germline values: CDR1 SSHAT, CDR2 FNYEAQ (reference sequence). The CDR3 totals 17 residues. As DNA, the CDR3 is TGTGCCAGCAGCTTAGCTAGCCCTAGCGGGACCTACAATGAGCAGTACTTC. It codes for CASSLASPSGTYNEQYF.

There are a few counts of this clonotype. In DNA, the CDR3 is TGCGCCAGCAGTGAGTCGGTGGGTCAGCCCCAGCATTTT. Protein product: CASSESVGQPQHF. The chain is built from TRBV10-1 and TRBJ1-5; D remains unclear. V gave up 0 bases and J gave up 6 bases, with 6 bases separating them. The germline CDR1 and CDR2 sequences are WNHNN and SYGVQD (reference sequence). This CDR3 comprises 13 residues.

This chain connects TRBV7-2 to TRBJ1-5; 10 bases line up with TRBD1. Losses at the gene ends were 3 bases for V and 9 bases for J; bases not matched to a gene: 11. The germline V gene encodes CDR1 SGHTA and CDR2 FQGNSA. The CDR3 is 16 amino acids. DNA of the CDR3: TGTGCCAGCAGCTTTGCCGGGACAGGGGCCCTATCGCCCCAGCATTTT. It translates to CASSFAGTGALSPQHF.

This rearrangement joins TRBV20-1 to TRBJ2-1, with 7 bases that match TRBD2. This CDR3 contains 15 residues. Germline loops: CDR1 DFQATT, CDR2 SNEGSKA (reference sequence). Trimming at V came to 5 bases and at J to 0 bases, leaving 7 bases not matched to a gene. CDR3 sequence (DNA): TGCAGTGCTGGAGCGGGAAGGCGCTCCTACAATGAGCAGTTCTTC. Its translation: CSAGAGRRSYNEQFF.

The chain carries TRBV6-5 and TRBJ1-1; 8 nucleotides line up with TRBD1. Germline CDR1 and CDR2: MNHEY and SVGAGI. Unmatched junction bases numbered 6, after V lost 7 bases and J lost 5 bases. There are 13 residues in the CDR3. The CDR3 loop is CASKRTGRTEAFF. The CDR3 DNA sequence: TGTGCCAGCAAGCGGACAGGGCGGACTGAAGCTTTCTTT.

This rearrangement joins TRBV7-9 to TRBJ2-1; 8 bases fit TRBD1. The CDR3 spans 13 residues. With V trimmed by 11 bases and J by 8 bases, 11 bases remained unmatched. The germline V gene has CDR1 SEHNR and CDR2 FQNEAQ (reference sequence). For the CDR3, the DNA is TGTGCCTCCTGCCAGGGGGCGATTCATGAGCAGTTCTTC. Encoded protein: CASCQGAIHEQFF.

This clonotype was detected only a few times. The CDR3 is CASSQDSSANQPQHF. The CDR3 coding sequence is TGTGCCAGCAGCCAAGATTCGTCGGCCAATCAGCCCCAGCATTTT. The genes are TRBV3-1 and TRBJ1-5; D unclear. Germline V gene data show CDR1 as LGHDT and CDR2 as YNNKEL (reference sequence). The V end was cut by 0 bases, the J end by 3 bases, with 9 bases between. CDR3 length equals 15 residues.

This clonotype was counted a few times. V and J are TRBV24-1 and TRBJ2-3; D gene ambiguous. The CDR3 loop spans 14 amino acids. The germline V gene has CDR1 KGHDR and CDR2 SFDVKD. The V and J ends lost 4 bases and 4 bases respectively, with 11 bases between them. CDR3 sequence: CATSDATTPDTQYF. The CDR3 nucleotides read TGTGCCACCAGTGACGCCACGACACCAGATACGCAGTATTTT.

This clonotype was counted at least ten times. This chain joins TRBV20-1 and TRBJ2-7; perhaps D is TRBD1 or TRBD2 (5 bases each). The V gene lost 1 base and the J gene lost 6 bases, with 10 bases spanning the gap. The length of the CDR3 is 12 residues. Germline loops: CDR1 DFQATT, CDR2 SNEGSKA (reference sequence). For the CDR3, the DNA is TGCAGTGCTAGAGTAGAGGGGTTCGAGCAGTACTTC. Protein product: CSARVEGFEQYF.